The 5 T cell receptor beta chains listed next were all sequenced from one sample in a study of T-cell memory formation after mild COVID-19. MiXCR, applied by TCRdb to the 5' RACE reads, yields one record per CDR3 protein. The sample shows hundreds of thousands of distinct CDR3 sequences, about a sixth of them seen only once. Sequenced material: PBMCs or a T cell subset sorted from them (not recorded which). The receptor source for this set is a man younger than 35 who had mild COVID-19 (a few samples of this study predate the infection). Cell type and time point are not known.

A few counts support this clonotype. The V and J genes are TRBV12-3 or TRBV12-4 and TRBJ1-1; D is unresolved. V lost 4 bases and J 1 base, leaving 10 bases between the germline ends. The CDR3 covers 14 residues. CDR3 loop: CASSSGSKNTEAFF. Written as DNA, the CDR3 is TGTGCCAGCAGTTCAGGATCTAAGAACACTGAAGCTTTCTTT.

CDR3: CASVPEKRGAPRDTQYF. The CDR3 region has the DNA TGTGCCAGCGTCCCAGAGAAGCGGGGGGCACCGAGGGATACGCAGTATTTT. V is TRBV6-2 or TRBV6-3 and J is TRBJ2-3; 9 bases match TRBD2. After removal of 8 bases from V and 6 bases from J, the junction contained 18 bases not matched to a gene. CDR1 MNHEY and CDR2 SVGEGT come from the germline V gene. The CDR3 has 17 residues.

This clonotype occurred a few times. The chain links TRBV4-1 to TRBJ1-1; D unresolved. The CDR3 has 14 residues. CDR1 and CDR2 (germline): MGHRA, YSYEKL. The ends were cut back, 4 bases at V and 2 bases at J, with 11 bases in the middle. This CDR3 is CASSRSGANTEAFF. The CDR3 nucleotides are TGCGCCAGCAGCCGTAGCGGTGCCAACACTGAAGCTTTCTTT.

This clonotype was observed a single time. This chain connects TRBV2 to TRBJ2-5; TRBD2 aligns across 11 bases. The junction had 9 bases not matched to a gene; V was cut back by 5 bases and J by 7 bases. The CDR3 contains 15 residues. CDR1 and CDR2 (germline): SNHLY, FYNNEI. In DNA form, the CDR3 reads TGTGCCAGCAGTTTTAGCGGGGGGGCCTCAGGGACCCAGTACTTC. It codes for CASSFSGGASGTQYF.

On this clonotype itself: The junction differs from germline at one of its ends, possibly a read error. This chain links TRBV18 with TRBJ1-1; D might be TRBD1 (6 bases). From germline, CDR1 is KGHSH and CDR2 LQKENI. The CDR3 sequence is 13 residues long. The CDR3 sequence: CATSGDMNTEAFF. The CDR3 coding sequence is TGTGCCACCTCAGGGGACATGAACACTGAAGCTTTCTTT. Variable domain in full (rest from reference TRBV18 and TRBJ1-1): NAGVMQNPRHLVRRRGQEARLRCSPMKGHSHVYWYRQLPEEGLKFMVYLQKENIIDESGMPKERFSAEFPKEGPSILRIQQVVRGDSAAYFCATSGDMNTEAFFGQGTRLTVV.